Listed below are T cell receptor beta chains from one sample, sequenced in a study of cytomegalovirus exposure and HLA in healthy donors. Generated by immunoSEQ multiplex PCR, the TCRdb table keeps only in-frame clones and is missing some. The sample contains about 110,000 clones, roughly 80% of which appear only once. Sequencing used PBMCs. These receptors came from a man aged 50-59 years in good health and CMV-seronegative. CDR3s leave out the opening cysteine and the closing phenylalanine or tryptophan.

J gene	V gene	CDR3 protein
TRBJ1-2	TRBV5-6	ASNPVNLGYT
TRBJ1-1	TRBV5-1	ASSRTGRGNTEAF
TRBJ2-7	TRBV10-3	AISESANPYEQY
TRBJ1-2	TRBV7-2	ASSLEAGGGYT
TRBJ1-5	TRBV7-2	ASSLGQGESWSNQPQH
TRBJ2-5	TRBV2	ASTRQETQY
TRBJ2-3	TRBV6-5	ASSFGTRLDTQY
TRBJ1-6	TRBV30	AWKIGGGWRNSPLH
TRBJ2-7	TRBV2	ASKASPYEQY
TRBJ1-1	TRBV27	ASSPSWRNTEAF
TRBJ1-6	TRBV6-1	ASRAARGRDSPLH
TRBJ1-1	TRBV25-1	ASRETGGTEAF
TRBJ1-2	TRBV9	ASSSIQGSGSYT
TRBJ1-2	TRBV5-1	ASSFNGARASATNYGYT
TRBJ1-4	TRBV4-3	ASSQEQLNEKLF
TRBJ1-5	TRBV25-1	ASSEGGRQGTQPQH
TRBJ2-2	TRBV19	ASSPFTGELF
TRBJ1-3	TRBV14	ASSQSGNTIY
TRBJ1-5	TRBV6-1	ASSEGRGGQPQH
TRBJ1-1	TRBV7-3	ASSRQGAGTEAF
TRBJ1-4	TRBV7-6	ASRAPRTGDGNATNEKLF
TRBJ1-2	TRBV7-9	SSSFSANYGYT
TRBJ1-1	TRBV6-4	ASRSEGNTEAF
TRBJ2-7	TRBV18	ASSPFRDREGEQY
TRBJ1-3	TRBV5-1	ASSLGGSGNTIY
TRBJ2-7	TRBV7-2	ASSLRAGGPGEQY
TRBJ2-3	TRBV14	ASSQAGTDTQY
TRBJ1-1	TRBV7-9	ASSLGPYTEAF
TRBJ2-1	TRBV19	ASRGGSNEQF
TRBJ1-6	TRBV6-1	ASSEVGGDSYNSPLH
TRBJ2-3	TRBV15	ATSSRDRALSPSTDTQY
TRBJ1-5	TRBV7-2	ASSPPGTLSNQPQH
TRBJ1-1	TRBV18	ASSPPTGEAF